This is a list of T cell receptor beta chains from one sample in a study of blood T cells in healthy people across ages. TCRdb re-derived calls from the 5' RACE reads in MiXCR, one entry per CDR3 protein. The sample contains around 1,000,000 distinct CDR3 sequences, roughly a quarter of which appear only once. The data also belong to a second study, concerning T cells of mothers and their children.

Sequencing was performed on blood. Receptor source: a girl aged 2-10 years in good health. CDR3s leave out the opening cysteine and the closing phenylalanine or tryptophan. The order of the fields is V gene, J gene, CDR3 protein.

TRBV27	TRBJ2-1	ASSLDRAINEQF
TRBV7-8	TRBJ2-3	ASSLVTAGVSDTQY
TRBV9	TRBJ2-1	ASSVAGSNYNEQF
TRBV20-1	TRBJ1-3	SARESLSSGNTIY
TRBV6-2/TRBV6-3	TRBJ2-7	ASSYSPEGGEQY
TRBV29-1	TRBJ1-2	SVADNHYGYT
TRBV6-2/TRBV6-3	TRBJ2-1	ASSYSPPGASEQF
TRBV5-6	TRBJ2-1	ASSLGRRFHNEQF
TRBV10-3	TRBJ2-7	AISEVGLAGGYEQY
TRBV7-2	TRBJ2-2	ASSALSGRAGELF
TRBV12-3/TRBV12-4	TRBJ2-1	ASSLGQGTNEQF
TRBV28	TRBJ2-5	ASSLDRTGSQETQY
TRBV12-3/TRBV12-4	TRBJ2-1	ASRGLPNSYNEQF
TRBV7-7	TRBJ2-2	ASSSSPGHINTGELF
TRBV5-4	TRBJ2-6	ASSLPWDSDSGANVLT
TRBV20-1	TRBJ1-1	SADRILNTEAF
TRBV12-3/TRBV12-4	TRBJ2-1	ASSSPGGPNEQF
TRBV5-1	TRBJ2-1	ASSSEQGKGQF
TRBV4-1	TRBJ1-2	ASSHFGQGDVNGYT
TRBV28	TRBJ1-5	ATSPGTGGNQPQH
TRBV12-3/TRBV12-4	TRBJ1-4	ASSFGQQLF
TRBV5-5	TRBJ2-1	ASSLFEILGSYNEQF
TRBV6-2/TRBV6-3	TRBJ1-2	ASSWVALGGGYT
TRBV20-1	TRBJ2-5	SAPWLGHDSETQY
TRBV29-1	TRBJ1-4	SVTTGTLDEKLF
TRBV20-1	TRBJ2-5	SAREVGGGETQY
TRBV3-1	TRBJ2-2	ASSQDLELNTGELF
TRBV7-2	TRBJ1-1	ASSRTGGAGTEAF
TRBV3-1	TRBJ2-3	ASSPRLYSSTDTQY
TRBV5-4	TRBJ1-4	ASTIQGAAEKLF
TRBV7-9	TRBJ1-2	ASSLSGGRGFGGYT
TRBV7-9	TRBJ2-5	ASSSTDQETQY
TRBV7-6	TRBJ1-6	ASSYRSAGGESPLH
TRBV27	TRBJ2-4	ASSLRGGKNIQY
TRBV29-1	TRBJ2-7	SVSTYYEQY
TRBV27	-	ASSQGGGEQF
TRBV2	TRBJ2-2	ASLAGYTGELF
TRBV20-1	TRBJ1-1	SATGSLSGHSNTEAF
TRBV5-1	TRBJ2-3	ASSYNPDTQY
TRBV12-3/TRBV12-4	TRBJ1-5	ASAGQLNQPQH
TRBV9	-	ASSLGLDTYNEQF
TRBV6-5	TRBJ1-2	ASSYSIGHGYT
TRBV4-1	TRBJ1-2	ASSQGLNGGYT
TRBV4-1	TRBJ2-1	ASSQHSSSYNEQF
TRBV7-3	-	ASSLTYPQDNEQF
TRBV4-2	TRBJ1-2	ASSHYGFGYT
TRBV12-3/TRBV12-4	TRBJ2-7	ASTPDGYEQY
TRBV27	TRBJ1-5	ASSITGHNQPQH
TRBV2	TRBJ2-4	ASSDGWNIQY
TRBV5-1	TRBJ2-5	ASSSYSGGETQY